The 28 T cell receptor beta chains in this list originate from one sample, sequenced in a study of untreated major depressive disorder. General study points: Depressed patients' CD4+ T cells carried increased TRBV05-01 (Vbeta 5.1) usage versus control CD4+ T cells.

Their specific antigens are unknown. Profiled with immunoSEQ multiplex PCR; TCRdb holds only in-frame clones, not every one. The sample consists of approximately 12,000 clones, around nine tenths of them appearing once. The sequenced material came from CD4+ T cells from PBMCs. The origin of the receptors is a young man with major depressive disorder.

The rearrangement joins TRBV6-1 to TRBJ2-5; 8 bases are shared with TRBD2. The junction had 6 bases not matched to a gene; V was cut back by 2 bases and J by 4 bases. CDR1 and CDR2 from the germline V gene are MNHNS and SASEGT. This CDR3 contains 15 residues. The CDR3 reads CASSEQGGGLETQYF. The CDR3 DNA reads TGTGCCAGCAGTGAACAAGGCGGGGGGCTAGAGACCCAGTACTTC.

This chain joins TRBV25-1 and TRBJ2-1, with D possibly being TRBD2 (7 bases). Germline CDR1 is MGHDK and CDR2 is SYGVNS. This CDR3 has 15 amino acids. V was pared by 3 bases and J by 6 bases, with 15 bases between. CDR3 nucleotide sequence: TGTGCCAGCAGTGACCCCCGGGGGGCCCTCAATGAGCAGTTCTTC. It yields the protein CASSDPRGALNEQFF.

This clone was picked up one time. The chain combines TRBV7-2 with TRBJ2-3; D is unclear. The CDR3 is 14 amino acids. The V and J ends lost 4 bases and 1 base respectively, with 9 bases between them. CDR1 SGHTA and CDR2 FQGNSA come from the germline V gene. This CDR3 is CASSSLRGTDTQYF. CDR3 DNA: TGTGCCAGCAGCTCTTTAAGGGGCACAGATACGCAGTATTTT.

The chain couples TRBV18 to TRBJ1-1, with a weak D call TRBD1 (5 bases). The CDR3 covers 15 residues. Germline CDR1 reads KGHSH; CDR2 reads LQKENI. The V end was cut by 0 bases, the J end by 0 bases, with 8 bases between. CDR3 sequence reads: CASSPPGLLNTEAFF. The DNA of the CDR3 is TGTGCCAGCTCACCACCGGGACTTCTGAACACTGAAGCTTTCTTT.

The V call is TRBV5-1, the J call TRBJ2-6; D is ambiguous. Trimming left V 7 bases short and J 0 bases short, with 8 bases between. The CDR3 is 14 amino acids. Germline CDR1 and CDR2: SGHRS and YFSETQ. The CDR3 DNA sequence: TGCGCCAGCTGTAATCTCTCTGGGGCCAACGTCCTGACTTTC. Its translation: CASCNLSGANVLTF.

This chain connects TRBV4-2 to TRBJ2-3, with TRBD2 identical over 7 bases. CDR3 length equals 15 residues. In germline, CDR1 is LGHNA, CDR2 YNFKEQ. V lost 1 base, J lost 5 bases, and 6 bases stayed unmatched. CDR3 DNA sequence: TGTGCCAGCAGCCAAGCGGCGGGGGTCGGAGATACGCAGTATTTT. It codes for CASSQAAGVGDTQYF.

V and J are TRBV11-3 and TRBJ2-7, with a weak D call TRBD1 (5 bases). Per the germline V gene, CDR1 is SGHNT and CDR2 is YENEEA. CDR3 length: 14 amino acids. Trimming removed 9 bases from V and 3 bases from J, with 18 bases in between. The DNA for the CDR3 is TGTGCCAGATTACAGGAGATTTTATACTACGAGCAGTACTTC. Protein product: CARLQEILYYEQYF. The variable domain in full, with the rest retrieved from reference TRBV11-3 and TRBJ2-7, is EAGVVQSPRYKIIEKKQPVAFWCNPISGHNTLYWYLQNLGQGPELLIRYENEEAVDDSQLPKDRFSAERLKGVDSTLKIQPAELGDSAVYLCARLQEILYYEQYFGPGTRLTVT.

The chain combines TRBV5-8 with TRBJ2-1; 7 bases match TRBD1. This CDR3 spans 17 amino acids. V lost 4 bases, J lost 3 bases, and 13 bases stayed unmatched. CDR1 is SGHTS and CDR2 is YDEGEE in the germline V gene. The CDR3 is CASSPRDSFLSYNEQFF. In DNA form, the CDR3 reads TGTGCCAGCAGCCCTAGGGACAGTTTTCTAAGCTACAATGAGCAGTTCTTC.

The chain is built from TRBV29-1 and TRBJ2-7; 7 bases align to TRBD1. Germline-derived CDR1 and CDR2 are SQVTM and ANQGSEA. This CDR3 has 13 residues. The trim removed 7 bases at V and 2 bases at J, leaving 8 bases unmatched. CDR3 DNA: TGCAGCGGATTTGACAGGGCCCCCTACGAGCAGTACTTC. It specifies CSGFDRAPYEQYF.

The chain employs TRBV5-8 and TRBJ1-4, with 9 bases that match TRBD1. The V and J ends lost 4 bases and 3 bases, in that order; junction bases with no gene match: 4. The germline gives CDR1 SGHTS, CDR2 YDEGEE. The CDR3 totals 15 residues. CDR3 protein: CASSPTGGPNEKLFF. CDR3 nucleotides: TGTGCCAGCAGCCCTACAGGGGGCCCTAATGAAAAACTGTTTTTT. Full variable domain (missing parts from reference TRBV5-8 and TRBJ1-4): EAGVTQSPTHLIKTRGQQATLRCSPISGHTSVYWYQQALGLGLQFLLWYDEGEERNRGNFPPRFSGRQFPNYSSELNVNALELEDSALYLCASSPTGGPNEKLFFGSGTQLSVL.

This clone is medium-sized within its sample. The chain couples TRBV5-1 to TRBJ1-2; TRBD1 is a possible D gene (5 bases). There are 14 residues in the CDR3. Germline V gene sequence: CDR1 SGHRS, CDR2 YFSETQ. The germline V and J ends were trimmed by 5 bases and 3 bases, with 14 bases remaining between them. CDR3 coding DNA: TGCGCCAGCAGAGGAGGCAGGGAGGACTATGGCTACACCTTC. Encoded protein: CASRGGREDYGYTF. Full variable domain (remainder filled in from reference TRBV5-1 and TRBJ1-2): KAGVTQTPRYLIKTRGQQVTLSCSPISGHRSVSWYQQTPGQGLQFLFEYFSETQRNKGNFPGRFSGRQFSNSRSEMNVSTLELGDSALYLCASRGGREDYGYTFGSGTRLTVV.

Here the CDR3 DNA reads TGTGCCTGGACCCGAGGGGGACCCACCGGGGAGCTGTTTTTT. Protein: CAWTRGGPTGELFF. The chain joins TRBV30 to TRBJ2-2; the D gene is possibly TRBD1 (6 bases). Between the trimmed V and J ends, which lost 4 bases and 4 bases, there was a span of 13 bases. CDR3 length: 14 residues. Germline lookup yields CDR1 GTSNPN and CDR2 SVGIG (reference sequence).

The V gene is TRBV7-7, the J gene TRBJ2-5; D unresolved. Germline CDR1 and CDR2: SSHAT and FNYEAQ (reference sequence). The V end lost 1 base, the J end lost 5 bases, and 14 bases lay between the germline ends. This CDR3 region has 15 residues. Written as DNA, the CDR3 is TGTGCCAGCAGCTTAGGATGGCTCCAAGGGGAGACCCAGTACTTC. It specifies CASSLGWLQGETQYF.

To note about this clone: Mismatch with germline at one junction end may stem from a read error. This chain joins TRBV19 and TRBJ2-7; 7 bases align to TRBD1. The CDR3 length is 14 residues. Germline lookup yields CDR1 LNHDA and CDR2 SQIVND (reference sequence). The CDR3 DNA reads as TGTGCCAGTAGTGTAGACAGGGCAGGCTACGAGCAGTACTTC. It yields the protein CASSVDRAGYEQYF.

CDR3 residues: CATSPQAGPASGNTIYF. The CDR3 DNA reads TGTGCCACCAGCCCCCAAGCAGGACCGGCCTCTGGAAACACCATATATTTT. This sequence joins TRBV15 and TRBJ1-3; the D is unclear. The germline V gene has CDR1 LNHNV and CDR2 YYDKDF (reference sequence). The CDR3 totals 17 residues. Trimming pared 5 bases from V and 0 bases from J, leaving 17 bases between.

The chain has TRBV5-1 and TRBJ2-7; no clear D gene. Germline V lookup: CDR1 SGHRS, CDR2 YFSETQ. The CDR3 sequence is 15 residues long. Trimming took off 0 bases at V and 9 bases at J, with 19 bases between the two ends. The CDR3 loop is CASSLVVQDQKGQYF. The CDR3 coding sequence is TGCGCCAGCAGCTTGGTCGTCCAGGACCAAAAGGGGCAGTACTTC.

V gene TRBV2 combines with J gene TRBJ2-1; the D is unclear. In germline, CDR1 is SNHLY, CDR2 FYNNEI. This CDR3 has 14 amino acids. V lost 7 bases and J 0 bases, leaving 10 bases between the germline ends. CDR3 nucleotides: TGTGCCAGCATGGAGACATACTCCTACAATGAGCAGTTCTTC. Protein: CASMETYSYNEQFF.

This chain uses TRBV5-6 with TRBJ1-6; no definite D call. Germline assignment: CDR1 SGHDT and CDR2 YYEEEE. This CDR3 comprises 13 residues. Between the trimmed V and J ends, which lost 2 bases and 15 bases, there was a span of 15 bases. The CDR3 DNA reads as TGTGCCAGCAGCTTAGGCGAGGGCCGGATCCTCCACTTT. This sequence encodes CASSLGEGRILHF. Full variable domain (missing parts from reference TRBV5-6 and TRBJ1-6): DAGVTQSPTHLIKTRGQQVTLRCSPKSGHDTVSWYQQALGQGPQFIFQYYEEEERQRGNFPDRFSGHQFPNYSSELNVNALLLGDSALYLCASSLGEGRILHFGNGTRLTVT.

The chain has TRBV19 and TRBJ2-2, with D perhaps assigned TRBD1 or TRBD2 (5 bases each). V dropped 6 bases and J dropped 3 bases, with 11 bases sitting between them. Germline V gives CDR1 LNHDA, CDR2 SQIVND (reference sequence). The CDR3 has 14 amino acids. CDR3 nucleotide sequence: TGTGCCAGTAGGAGGGGCGTGGACACCGGGGAGCTGTTTTTT. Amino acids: CASRRGVDTGELFF.

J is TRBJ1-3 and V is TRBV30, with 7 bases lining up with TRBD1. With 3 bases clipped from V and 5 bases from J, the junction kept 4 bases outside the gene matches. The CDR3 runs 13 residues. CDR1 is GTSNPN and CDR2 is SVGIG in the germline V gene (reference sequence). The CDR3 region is CAWRERGRNTIYF. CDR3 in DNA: TGTGCCTGGAGGGAAAGGGGGCGAAACACCATATATTTT. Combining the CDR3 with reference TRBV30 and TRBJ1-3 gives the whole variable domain SQTIHQWPATLVQPVGSPLSLECTVEGTSNPNLYWYRQAAGRGLQLLFYSVGIGQISSEVPQNLSASRPQDRQFILSSKKLLLSDSGFYLCAWRERGRNTIYFGEGSWLTVV.

DNA of the CDR3: TGTGCCAGCAGGCGCAGGGGACAGGGTGTAAATGGCTACACCTTC. Its translation: CASRRRGQGVNGYTF. The chain carries TRBV6-5 and TRBJ1-2, with 9 bases matching TRBD1. This CDR3 comprises 15 residues. Germline trimming cut 6 bases from V and 6 bases from J; bases unmatched to any gene: 11. Germline CDR1 reads MNHEY; CDR2 reads SVGAGI.

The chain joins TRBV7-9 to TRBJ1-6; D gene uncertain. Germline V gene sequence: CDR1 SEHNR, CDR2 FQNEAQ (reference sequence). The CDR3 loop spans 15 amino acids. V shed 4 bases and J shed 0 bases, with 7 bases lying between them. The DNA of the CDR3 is TGTGCCAGCAGCTCACGGAGCTCCTATAATTCACCCCTCCACTTT. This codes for CASSSRSSYNSPLHF.

The CDR3 nucleotides are TGTGCCAGCAGGTCCGCGACAGCGGGGGGTTGGGAGACCCAGTACTTC. This sequence encodes CASRSATAGGWETQYF. The rearrangement links TRBV2 to TRBJ2-5, with 9 positions matching TRBD2. Per the germline V gene, CDR1 is SNHLY and CDR2 is FYNNEI. V was clipped by 6 bases and J by 5 bases; unmatched bases: 13. The CDR3 length is 16 residues.

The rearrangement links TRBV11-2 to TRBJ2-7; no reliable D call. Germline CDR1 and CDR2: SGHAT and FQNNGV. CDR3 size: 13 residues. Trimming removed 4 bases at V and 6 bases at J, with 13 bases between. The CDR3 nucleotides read TGTGCCAGCAGCTCCAATAGGGATCGCGAGCAGTACTTC. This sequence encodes CASSSNRDREQYF.

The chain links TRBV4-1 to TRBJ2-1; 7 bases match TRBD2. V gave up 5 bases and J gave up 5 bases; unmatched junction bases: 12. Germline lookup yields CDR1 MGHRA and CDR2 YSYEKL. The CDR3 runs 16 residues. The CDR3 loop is CASSSPGLSSHNEQFF. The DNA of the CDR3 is TGCGCCAGCAGCTCTCCGGGACTATCTTCTCACAATGAGCAGTTCTTC.

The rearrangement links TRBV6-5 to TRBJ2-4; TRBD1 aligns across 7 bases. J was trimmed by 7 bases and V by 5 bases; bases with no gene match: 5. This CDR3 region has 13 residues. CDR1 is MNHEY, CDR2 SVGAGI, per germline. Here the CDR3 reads CASSAAGGNIQYF. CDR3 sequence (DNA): TGTGCCAGCAGTGCCGCAGGGGGTAACATTCAGTACTTC.

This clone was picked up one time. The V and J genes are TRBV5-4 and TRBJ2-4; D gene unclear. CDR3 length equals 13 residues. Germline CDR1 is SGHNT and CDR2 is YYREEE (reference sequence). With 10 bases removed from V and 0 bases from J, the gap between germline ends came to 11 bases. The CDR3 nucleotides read TGTGCCGTAGGTCCGATAGCCAAAAACATTCAGTACTTC. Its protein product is CAVGPIAKNIQYF.

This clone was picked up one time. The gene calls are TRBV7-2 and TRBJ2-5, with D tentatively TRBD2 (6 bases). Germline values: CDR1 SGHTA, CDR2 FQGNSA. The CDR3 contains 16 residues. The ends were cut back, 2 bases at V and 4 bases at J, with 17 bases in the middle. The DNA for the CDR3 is TGTGCCAGCAGCTTAACGGGCGGGGCGGTCCCAGAGACCCAGTACTTC. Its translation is CASSLTGGAVPETQYF.